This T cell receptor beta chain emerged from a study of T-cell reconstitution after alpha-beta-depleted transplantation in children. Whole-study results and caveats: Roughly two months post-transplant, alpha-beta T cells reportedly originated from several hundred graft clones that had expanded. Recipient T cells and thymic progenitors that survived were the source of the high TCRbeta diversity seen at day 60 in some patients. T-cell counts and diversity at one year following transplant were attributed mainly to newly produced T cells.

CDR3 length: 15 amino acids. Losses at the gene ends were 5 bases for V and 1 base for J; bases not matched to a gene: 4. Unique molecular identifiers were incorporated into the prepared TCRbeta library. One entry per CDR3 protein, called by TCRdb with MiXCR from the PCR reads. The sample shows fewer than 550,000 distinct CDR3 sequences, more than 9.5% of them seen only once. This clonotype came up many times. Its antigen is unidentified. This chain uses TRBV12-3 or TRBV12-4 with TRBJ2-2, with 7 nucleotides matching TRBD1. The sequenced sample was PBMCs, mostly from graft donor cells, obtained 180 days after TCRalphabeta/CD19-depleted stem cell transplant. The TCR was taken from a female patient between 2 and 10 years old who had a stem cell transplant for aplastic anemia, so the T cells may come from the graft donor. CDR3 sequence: CASSTGTENTGELFF. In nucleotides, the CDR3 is TGTGCCAGCAGTACCGGGACAGAGAACACCGGGGAGCTGTTTTTT.